This passage covers 5 T cell receptor beta chains from one sample sequenced in a study of blood T cell repertoires in COVID-19. Generated by immunoSEQ multiplex PCR, the TCRdb table keeps only in-frame clones and is missing some. The table has around 250,000 clones, approximately 82% seen once. Input material: peripheral blood. These TCRs come from a man aged 30-40 years who had recovered from COVID-19.

The rearrangement joins TRBV25-1 to TRBJ1-4, with TRBD1 matching 10 bases. After removal of 5 bases from V and 8 bases from J, the junction contained 5 bases not matched to a gene. Germline CDR1 and CDR2: MGHDK and SYGVNS. The CDR3 covers 14 residues. As DNA, the CDR3 is TGTGCCAGCAGTATGGGACAGGGGAACGAAAAACTGTTTTTT. Translation: CASSMGQGNEKLFF.

This sequence joins TRBV12-5 and TRBJ2-1; 9 positions agree with TRBD2. The germline gives CDR1 LGHNT, CDR2 FRNRAP. This CDR3 has 16 residues. Trimming took 5 bases from V and 1 from J; bases not matched to a gene: 6. CDR3 amino acids: CASGNNLAGSYNEQFF. The DNA of the CDR3 is TGTGCTAGTGGTAACAATCTAGCGGGGTCCTACAATGAGCAGTTCTTC.

The chain recombines TRBV5-1 with TRBJ1-2, with D tentatively TRBD1 (5 bases). This CDR3 spans 12 amino acids. Germline V gene data show CDR1 as SGHRS and CDR2 as YFSETQ. The CDR3 bases are TGCGCTACCAGGGTCCCAAGTGGTGGCTACACCTTC. It yields the protein CATRVPSGGYTF.

The V call is TRBV5-6, the J call TRBJ1-2, with D unresolved. In germline, CDR1 is SGHDT, CDR2 YYEEEE. CDR3 length equals 12 residues. V dropped 3 bases and J dropped 4 bases, with 7 bases sitting between them. CDR3 protein: CASSSFSYGYTF. CDR3 in DNA: TGTGCCAGCAGCTCTTTTTCCTATGGCTACACCTTC.

The CDR3 is CASSQLGQGSSQPQHF. In DNA, the CDR3 is TGTGCCAGCAGCCAATTGGGCCAGGGCTCTAGTCAGCCCCAGCATTTT. The chain employs TRBV4-2 and TRBJ1-5; tentative D call: TRBD1 (5 bases). In germline, CDR1 is LGHNA, CDR2 YNFKEQ. This CDR3 is built from 16 residues. V shed 2 bases and J shed 6 bases, with 17 bases lying between them.